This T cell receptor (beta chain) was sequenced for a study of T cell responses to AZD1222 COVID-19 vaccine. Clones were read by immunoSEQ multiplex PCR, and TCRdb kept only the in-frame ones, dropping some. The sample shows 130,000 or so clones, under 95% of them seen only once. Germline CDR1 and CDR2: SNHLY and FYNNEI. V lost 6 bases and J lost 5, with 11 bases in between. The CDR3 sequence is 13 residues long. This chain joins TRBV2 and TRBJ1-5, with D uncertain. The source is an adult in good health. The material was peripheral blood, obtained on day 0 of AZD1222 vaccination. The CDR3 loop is CASRARWDQPQHF. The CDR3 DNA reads TGTGCCAGCAGGGCTCGCTGGGATCAGCCCCAGCATTTT.